This T cell receptor beta chain was obtained from a study of shared clonotypes between healthy human individuals. Study-wide findings and caveats: The generation probabilities recorded for non-shared clonotypes fell below those of clonotypes shared by all four donors.

In the case of this clone: The target antigen is unknown.

The study drew all its donors from Caucasian adults living in Nashville, Tennessee. Method: immunoSEQ multiplex PCR; TCRdb's copy keeps in-frame clones and lacks some. The table shows more than 2 million clones, with 85% to 95% occurring only once. The CDR3 totals 15 residues. V was shortened by 3 bases and J by 2 bases, with 16 bases between the two germline ends. Germline V gives CDR1 GTSNPN, CDR2 SVGIG (reference sequence). Sequenced material: naive CD4+ T cells sorted from blood. Subset meaning: CD45RA+ positively selected. The chain couples TRBV30 to TRBJ1-2, with D maybe TRBD1 (5 bases). This clonotype was obtained from a man between 18 and 29 years old in good health. CDR3 sequence: CAWSPGPGTNYGYTF. The CDR3 region has the DNA TGTGCCTGGAGCCCAGGCCCGGGGACGAACTATGGCTACACCTTC.